This T cell receptor (beta chain) derives from a study of cytomegalovirus exposure and HLA in healthy donors. The study's findings and limits: Judged likely to be a sequencing artifact was a cluster of highly shared sequence variants. An ancestry cluster, one associated with Asian ancestry, reportedly showed fewer N-insertions than the approximately 670-donor mean in a later analysis. One variant, a missense change in DCLRE1C, was linked in a later analysis to TCR beta V- and J-gene trimming.

Note on this clone: Its antigen is not known.

PCR employed 60 Vbeta and 13 Jbeta primers. Method: immunoSEQ multiplex PCR; TCRdb's copy keeps in-frame clones and lacks some. This sample carries over 100,000 clones, with 1.5% to 2% going to the ten biggest clones. There are 13 residues in the CDR3. The V gene's germline CDR1 is LGHNA and CDR2 YSLEER. Deletions cut 0 bases from V and 8 bases from J, with 10 bases between. This TCR was recovered from a man aged 18 to 29 in good health and CMV-seronegative. The sequenced sample was PBMCs. The V and J genes are TRBV4-3 and TRBJ1-2; no clear D gene. The CDR3 DNA reads TGCGCCAGCAGCCAAGATCGAGTGGAGGGCTACACCTTC. This codes for CASSQDRVEGYTF.